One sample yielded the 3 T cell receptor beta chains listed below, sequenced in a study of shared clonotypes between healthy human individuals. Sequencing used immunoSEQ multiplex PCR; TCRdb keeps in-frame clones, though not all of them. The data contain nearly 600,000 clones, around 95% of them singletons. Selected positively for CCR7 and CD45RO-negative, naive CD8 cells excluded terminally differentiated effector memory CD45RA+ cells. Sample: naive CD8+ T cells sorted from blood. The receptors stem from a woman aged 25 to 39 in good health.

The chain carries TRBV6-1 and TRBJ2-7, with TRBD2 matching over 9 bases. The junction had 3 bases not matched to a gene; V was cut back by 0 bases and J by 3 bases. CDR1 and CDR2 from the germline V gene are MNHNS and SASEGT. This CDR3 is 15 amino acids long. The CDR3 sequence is CASSEASAGGYEQYF. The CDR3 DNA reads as TGTGCCAGCAGTGAAGCATCAGCGGGAGGCTACGAGCAGTACTTC.

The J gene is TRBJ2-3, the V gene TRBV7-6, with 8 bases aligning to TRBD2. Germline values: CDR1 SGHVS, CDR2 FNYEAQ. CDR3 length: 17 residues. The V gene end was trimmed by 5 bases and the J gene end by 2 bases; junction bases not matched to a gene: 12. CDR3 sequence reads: CASSPESWREDTDTQYF. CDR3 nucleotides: TGTGCCAGCAGCCCCGAATCTTGGCGGGAGGACACAGATACGCAGTATTTT. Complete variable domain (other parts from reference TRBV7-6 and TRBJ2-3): GAGVSQSPRYKVTKRGQDVALRCDPISGHVSLYWYRQALGQGPEFLTYFNYEAQQDKSGLPNDRFSAERPEGSISTLTIQRTEQRDSAMYRCASSPESWREDTDTQYFGPGTRLTVL.

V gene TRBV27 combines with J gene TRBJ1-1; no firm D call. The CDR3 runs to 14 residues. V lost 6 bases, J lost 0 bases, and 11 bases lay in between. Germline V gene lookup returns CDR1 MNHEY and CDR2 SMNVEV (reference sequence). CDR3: CASRRQVMNTEAFF. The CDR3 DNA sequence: TGTGCCAGCAGACGCCAGGTAATGAACACTGAAGCTTTCTTT.